The sample holds a few counts of the clone carrying this T cell receptor beta chain. CDR1 SGHTA and CDR2 FQGNSA come from the germline V gene. There are 16 residues in the CDR3. With 7 bases clipped from V and 0 bases from J, the junction kept 4 bases outside the gene matches. Researchers made TCR beta libraries by using iRepertoire HTBI primers and running Arm-PCR on CDR3 regions. TCRdb fed the multiplex PCR reads into MiXCR, producing one record per CDR3 protein. The data show approximately 380,000 distinct CDR3 sequences, about a fifth seen once. This sample was taken from a study of regulatory T cells in long-lasting Graves disease. The time point was: persistent/refractory GD, antithyroid drugs over 5 years with positive TRAb. Extracted RNA from PBMCs served as the source of the TCR library.

The starting material was peripheral blood mononuclear cells (PBMCs), obtained when the disease was refractory, from a patient treated with antithyroid drugs. The chain joins TRBV7-2 to TRBJ2-3, with 13 bases identical to TRBD2. This clonotype originated in a female donor with Graves disease. CDR3 sequence: CASTMTSGRSTDTQYF. The DNA for the CDR3 is TGTGCCAGCACCATGACTAGCGGGAGGAGCACAGATACGCAGTATTTT.